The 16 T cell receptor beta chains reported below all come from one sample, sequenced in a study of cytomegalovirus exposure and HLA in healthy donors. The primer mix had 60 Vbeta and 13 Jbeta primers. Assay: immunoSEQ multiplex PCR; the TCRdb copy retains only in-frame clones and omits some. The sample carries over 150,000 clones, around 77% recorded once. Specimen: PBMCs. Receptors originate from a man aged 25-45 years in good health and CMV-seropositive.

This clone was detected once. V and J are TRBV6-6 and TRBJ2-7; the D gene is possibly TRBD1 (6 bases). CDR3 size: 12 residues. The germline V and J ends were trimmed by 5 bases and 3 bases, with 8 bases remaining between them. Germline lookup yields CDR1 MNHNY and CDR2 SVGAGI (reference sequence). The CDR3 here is CASSRQVYEQYF. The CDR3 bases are TGTGCCAGCAGTCGACAGGTCTACGAGCAGTACTTC.

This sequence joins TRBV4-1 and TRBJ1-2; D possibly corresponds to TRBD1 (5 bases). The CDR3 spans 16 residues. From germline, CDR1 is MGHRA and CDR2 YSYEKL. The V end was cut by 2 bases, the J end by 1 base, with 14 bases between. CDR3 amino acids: CASSQLRRELNYGYTF. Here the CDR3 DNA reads TGCGCCAGCAGCCAACTACGCAGGGAACTTAACTATGGCTACACCTTC.

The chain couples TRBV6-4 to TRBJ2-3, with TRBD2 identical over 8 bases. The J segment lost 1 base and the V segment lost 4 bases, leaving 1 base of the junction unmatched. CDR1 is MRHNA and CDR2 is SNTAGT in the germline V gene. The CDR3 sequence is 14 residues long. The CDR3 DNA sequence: TGTGCCAGCAGTGCAGCGGGGGGCACAGATACGCAGTATTTT. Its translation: CASSAAGGTDTQYF.

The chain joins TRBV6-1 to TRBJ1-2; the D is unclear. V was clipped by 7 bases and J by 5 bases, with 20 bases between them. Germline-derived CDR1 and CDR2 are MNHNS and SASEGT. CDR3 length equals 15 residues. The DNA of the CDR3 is TGTGCCAGCACTCCAGCCGCCCAGGAACAGTATGGCTACACCTTC. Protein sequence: CASTPAAQEQYGYTF.

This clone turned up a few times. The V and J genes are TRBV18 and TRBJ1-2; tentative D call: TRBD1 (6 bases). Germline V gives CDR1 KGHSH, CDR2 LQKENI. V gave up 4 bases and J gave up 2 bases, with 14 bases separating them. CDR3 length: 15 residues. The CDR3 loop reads CASSRNRVPNYGYTF. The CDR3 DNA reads TGTGCCAGCTCACGGAACAGGGTACCCAACTATGGCTACACCTTC.

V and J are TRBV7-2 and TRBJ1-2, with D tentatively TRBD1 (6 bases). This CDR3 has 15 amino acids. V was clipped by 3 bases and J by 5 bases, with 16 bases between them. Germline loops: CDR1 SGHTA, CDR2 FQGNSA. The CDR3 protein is CASSFTRDTAYGYTF. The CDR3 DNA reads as TGTGCCAGCAGCTTCACACGGGACACCGCGTATGGCTACACCTTC.

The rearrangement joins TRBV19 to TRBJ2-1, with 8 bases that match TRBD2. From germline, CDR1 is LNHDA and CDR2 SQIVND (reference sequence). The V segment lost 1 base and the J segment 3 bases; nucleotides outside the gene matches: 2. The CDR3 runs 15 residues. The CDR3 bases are TGTGCCAGTAGTATAGGCGGGGGGCTCTACAATGAGCAGTTCTTC. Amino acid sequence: CASSIGGGLYNEQFF.

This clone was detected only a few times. Written as DNA, the CDR3 is TGTGCCAGCAGCCAAGAGGGGGGAAAGGGCTCCTATAATTCACCCCTCCACTTT. It specifies CASSQEGGKGSYNSPLHF. The chain has TRBV4-2 and TRBJ1-6, with D possibly TRBD1 on 5 matching bases. This CDR3 region has 18 residues. V shed 0 bases and J shed 0 bases, with 12 bases lying between them. Germline values: CDR1 LGHNA, CDR2 YNFKEQ.

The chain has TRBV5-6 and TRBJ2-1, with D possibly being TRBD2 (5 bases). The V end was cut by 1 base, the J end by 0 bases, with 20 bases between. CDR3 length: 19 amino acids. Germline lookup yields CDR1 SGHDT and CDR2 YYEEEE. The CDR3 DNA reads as TGTGCCAGCAGCTTGTTTCGGGGTGGGAGCTTGCGCTCCTACAATGAGCAGTTCTTC. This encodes CASSLFRGGSLRSYNEQFF.

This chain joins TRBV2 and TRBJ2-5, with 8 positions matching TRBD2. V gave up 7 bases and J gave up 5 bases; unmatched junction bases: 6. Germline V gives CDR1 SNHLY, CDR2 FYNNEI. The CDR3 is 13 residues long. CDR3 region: CASIPAGVETQYF. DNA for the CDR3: TGTGCCAGCATTCCAGCGGGGGTTGAGACCCAGTACTTC.

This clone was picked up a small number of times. The CDR3 sequence: CASRPAGGTGNTIYF. In DNA, the CDR3 is TGCGCCAGCCGCCCGGCAGGGGGCACTGGAAACACCATATATTTT. The gene calls are TRBV5-1 and TRBJ1-3; 8 bases are shared with TRBD1. J lost 2 bases, V lost 7 bases, and 8 bases had no gene match. CDR1 and CDR2 from the germline V gene are SGHRS and YFSETQ. This CDR3 comprises 15 residues. Using reference TRBV5-1 and TRBJ1-3 for the parts outside the CDR3, the full variable domain is KAGVTQTPRYLIKTRGQQVTLSCSPISGHRSVSWYQQTPGQGLQFLFEYFSETQRNKGNFPGRFSGRQFSNSRSEMNVSTLELGDSALYLCASRPAGGTGNTIYFGEGSWLTVV.

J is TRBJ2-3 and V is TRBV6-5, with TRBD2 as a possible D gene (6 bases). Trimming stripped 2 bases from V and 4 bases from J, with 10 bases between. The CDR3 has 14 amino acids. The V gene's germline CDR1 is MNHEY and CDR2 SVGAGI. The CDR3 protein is CASSYGGMSDTQYF. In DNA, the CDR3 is TGTGCCAGCAGTTACGGGGGGATGTCAGATACGCAGTATTTT.

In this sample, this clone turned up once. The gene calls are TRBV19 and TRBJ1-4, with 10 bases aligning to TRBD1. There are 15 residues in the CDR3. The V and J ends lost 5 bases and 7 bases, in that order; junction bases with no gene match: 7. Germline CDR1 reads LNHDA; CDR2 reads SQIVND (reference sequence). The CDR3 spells CASSGRQGAREKLFF. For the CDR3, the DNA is TGTGCCAGTAGTGGACGACAGGGGGCGCGTGAAAAACTGTTTTTT.

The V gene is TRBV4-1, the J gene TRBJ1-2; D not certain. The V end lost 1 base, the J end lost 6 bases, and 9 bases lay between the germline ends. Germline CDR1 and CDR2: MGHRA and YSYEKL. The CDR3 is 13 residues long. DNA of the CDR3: TGCGCCAGCAGCCAAGTCGATGGGCATGGCTACACCTTC. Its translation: CASSQVDGHGYTF.

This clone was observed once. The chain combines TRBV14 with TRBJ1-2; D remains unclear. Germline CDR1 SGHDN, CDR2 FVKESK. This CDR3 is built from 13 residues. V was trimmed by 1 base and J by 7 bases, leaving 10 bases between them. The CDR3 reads CASSQVSGSGYTF. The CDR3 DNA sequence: TGTGCCAGCAGCCAAGTCTCAGGCTCTGGCTACACCTTC.

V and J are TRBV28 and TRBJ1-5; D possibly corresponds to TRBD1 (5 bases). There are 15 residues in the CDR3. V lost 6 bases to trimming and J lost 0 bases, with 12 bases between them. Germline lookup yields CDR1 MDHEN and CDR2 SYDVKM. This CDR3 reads CASRGWTHSNQPQHF. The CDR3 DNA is TGTGCCAGCAGGGGTTGGACACATAGCAATCAGCCCCAGCATTTT.